What follows is one T cell receptor (beta chain) and its context. What it binds is not known. Using immunoSEQ multiplex PCR, the repertoire was profiled, and TCRdb retains in-frame clones only, with some absent. The sample has 13,000 or so clones, around three quarters seen once. The CDR3 runs 14 residues. The V and J ends lost 1 base and 5 bases, in that order; junction bases with no gene match: 4. Germline V gene sequence: CDR1 LGHNA, CDR2 YSLEER. Autologous stem cell transplantation was followed by relapse in every patient, and brentuximab vedotin exposure varied. The study recorded best responses of complete response, partial response or progressive disease. The sample originates from a study of PD-1 blockade in classical Hodgkin lymphoma. Broader study findings: The baseline diversity of complete responders showed similarity to that of newly diagnosed patients. Individuals initiating nivolumab under 1 year after ASCT were excluded. With respect to the repertoire differences, their causes, possibly disease activity or prior therapy, remain undefined.

The chain is built from TRBV4-3 and TRBJ2-7; TRBD1 agrees at 8 bases. The sequencing here drew on peripheral blood mononuclear cells (PBMCs), taken at baseline. This TCR was recovered from a human donor with classical Hodgkin lymphoma. The CDR3 bases are TGCGCCAGCAGCCAAGGCCCGACAGGGGACGAGCAGTACTTC. Protein sequence: CASSQGPTGDEQYF.